This TCR beta chain was identified during a study of metastatic and nonmetastatic thyroid tumors. Study-wide points: Within blood and tumor, benign nodules reportedly had significantly lower TCR beta diversity than malignant thyroid tumors did.

None of the patients had undergone any treatment ahead of thyroid surgery. TCRdb redid the clone calls on the PCR reads using MiXCR. The sample records under 35,000 clones, about a sixth being singletons. V dropped 3 bases and J dropped 1 base, with 24 bases sitting between them. The CDR3 is 18 residues long. Germline loops: CDR1 DFQATT, CDR2 SNEGSKA (reference sequence). This clone was counted ten times or more. The antigen is unknown. Sequenced input: blood. This TCR came from a female donor with papillary thyroid cancer or a benign thyroid nodule (not recorded which). Some clones in this sample may be carry-over from other donors' samples. V usage is TRBV20-1 and J usage is TRBJ2-5; a weak D match, TRBD2 (6 bases). CDR3 loop: CSASLSGGPWVLQETQYF. The DNA of the CDR3 is TGCAGTGCTAGCCTTAGCGGAGGGCCGTGGGTCCTCCAAGAGACCCAGTACTTC.